The rows below give T cell receptor beta chains drawn from one sample of a study of human T cells and chemical hapten exposure. TCRdb reanalysed the RACE reads using MiXCR and keeps one entry per CDR3 protein. The sample includes about 120,000 distinct CDR3 sequences, 13% of them seen just once. The material was whole blood, obtained in connection with sensitization to the hapten diphenylcyclopropenone (DPC). Receptor source: a woman younger than 30 with alopecia areata. Some clones in this sample may be carry-over from other donors' samples. CDR3s include the opening cysteine and the closing phenylalanine or tryptophan. A D gene is named only where the DNA matches it firmly. The listing skips clone size in some rows; elsewhere it reads once, few, many or a size class.

j_call d_call clone_size v_call cdr3_nt cdr3_aa
TRBJ1-5 TRBD1 many TRBV4-2 TGTGCCAGCAGCCAATCAGCACAGGGGGATCAGCCCCAGCATTTT CASSQSAQGDQPQHF
TRBJ2-2 NA few TRBV5-5 TGTGCCAGCAGCTTGTTCGGCGGGGAGCTGTTTTTT CASSLFGGELFF
TRBJ2-1 NA NA TRBV29-1 TGCAGCGCCCTGGGACTGGCGGTTAACAATGAGCAGTTCTTC CSALGLAVNNEQFF
TRBJ2-3 NA few TRBV5-1 TGCGCCAGCAGCTTACAGGGTGGTCCAGATACGCAGTATTTT CASSLQGGPDTQYF
TRBJ1-1 NA many TRBV7-9 TGTGCCAGCAGCTCTGAAGCTTTCTTT CASSSEAFF
TRBJ2-2 NA few TRBV5-4 TGTGCCAGCTGGACGGGCTTGAACACCGGGGAGCTGTTTTTT CASWTGLNTGELFF
TRBJ2-2 NA NA TRBV11-3 TGTGCCAGCAGCAAAGGGGGCACCGGGGAGCTGTTTTTT CASSKGGTGELFF
TRBJ1-3 NA NA TRBV12-3/TRBV12-4 TGTGCCAGCAGTTTACTCCTGATCTCTGGAAACACCATATATTTT CASSLLLISGNTIYF
TRBJ1-5 TRBD1 few TRBV7-2 TGTGCCAGCAGCCCACGGACAGGATCCGATCAGCCCCAGCATTTT CASSPRTGSDQPQHF
TRBJ2-6 NA NA TRBV18 TGTGCCAGCTCACCGAAGGGACTCCCACCGAGCTCTGGGGCCAACGTCCTGACTTTC CASSPKGLPPSSGANVLTF
TRBJ2-3 TRBD1 few TRBV29-1 TGCAGCGTGGGGACAGGTGGGGATACGCAGTATTTT CSVGTGGDTQYF
TRBJ2-7 NA few TRBV19 TGTGCCAGCTCCAGTGGGCATAGGGAGCAGTACTTC CASSSGHREQYF
TRBJ1-1 NA NA TRBV11-3 TGTGCCAGCAGCCGGCAACCGGGCACTGAAGCTTTCTTT CASSRQPGTEAFF
TRBJ2-3 NA many TRBV4-1 TGCGCCAGCAGCCGCGGGACAGTCAAAGATACGCAGTATTTT CASSRGTVKDTQYF
TRBJ1-4 NA NA TRBV20-1 TGCAGTGCTGGCAGAGAACTAAATGAAAAACTGTTTTTT CSAGRELNEKLFF
TRBJ2-3 TRBD2 NA TRBV2 TGTGCCAGCAGCCCCGGGCGGGGGGGCACAGATACGCAGTATTTT CASSPGRGGTDTQYF
TRBJ1-1 NA many TRBV20-1 TGCAGTGCTAGAGACAGGGGAGGAGACACTGAAGCTTTCTTT CSARDRGGDTEAFF
TRBJ2-7 TRBD1 NA TRBV4-3 TGCGCCAGCAGCCAAGCCTACGTGGGACAGGGCTACGAGCAGTACTTC CASSQAYVGQGYEQYF
TRBJ2-3 NA many TRBV6-5 TGTGCCAGCAGTTTGGAGATTACAGATACGCAGTATTTT CASSLEITDTQYF
TRBJ2-1 NA NA TRBV7-8 TGTGCCAGCAAGGGCCCAGCGTCCTACAATGAGCAGTTCTTC CASKGPASYNEQFF
TRBJ1-6 NA NA TRBV27 TGTGCCAGCAGCTGGGGGGGGAGCTCCTATAATTCACCCCTCCACTTT CASSWGGSSYNSPLHF
TRBJ1-6 NA many TRBV6-5 TGTGCCAGCAGTCCCTGGAGACAGCCATATAATTCACCCCTCCACTTT CASSPWRQPYNSPLHF
TRBJ2-1 NA few TRBV6-6 TGTGCCAGCAGTTACTCGTCGTTATTGGGGGCCGGCAATGAGCAGTTCTTC CASSYSSLLGAGNEQFF
TRBJ2-2 NA NA TRBV4-3 TGCGCCAGCAGCCAAGATCCCGGACACGAGGAGCTGTTTTTT CASSQDPGHEELFF
TRBJ1-6 NA few TRBV10-1 TGCGCCAGCAGTCCCAGGGGCAATTCACCCCTCCACTTT CASSPRGNSPLHF
TRBJ1-4 NA many TRBV18 TGTGCCAGCTCACCACCCGGGGGAAAACTGTTTTTT CASSPPGGKLFF
TRBJ1-2 NA few TRBV7-3 TGTGCCAGCAGCTTAGGACCGTCTTCCTATGGCTACACCTTC CASSLGPSSYGYTF
TRBJ2-5 NA few TRBV28 TGTGCCACGGACGAGAGACAGTCGTGGGGGACCCAGTACTTC CATDERQSWGTQYF
TRBJ1-1 NA many TRBV20-1 TGCAGTGCAGTCAACCTGGACAGTGAAGCTTTCTTT CSAVNLDSEAFF
TRBJ1-3 NA few TRBV20-1 TGCAGTGCTAGAGATTTGAAGGCCGGAAACACCATATATTTT CSARDLKAGNTIYF
TRBJ2-1 TRBD2 few TRBV4-3 TGCGCCAGCAGCCCATCGACCGGGACTAGCGGGGGCCGAGTCTACAATGAGCAGTTCTTC CASSPSTGTSGGRVYNEQFF
TRBJ1-6 NA few TRBV20-1 TGCAGTGCTATAAGCTCCTATAATTCACCCCTCCACTTT CSAISSYNSPLHF